This entry features one T cell receptor beta chain sequence. The antigen is unknown. This sample is part of a study of cytomegalovirus exposure and HLA in healthy donors. Those who donated were healthy bone marrow donors. The germline CDR1 and CDR2 sequences are MNHNS and SASEGT. V dropped 7 bases and J dropped 5; count of bases not matched to a gene: 9. The length of the CDR3 is 15 residues. The study's findings and limits: The study designated 160 or so TCR beta chains cytomegalovirus-associated.

Primers for the PCR totalled 60 Vbeta and 13 Jbeta. Sequencing was performed with immunoSEQ multiplex PCR; in TCRdb, only in-frame clones are kept and a portion is missing. The repertoire includes approximately 32,000 clones, 90% of them detected once, and less than 3% sits in the top ten. The J gene is TRBJ1-5, the V gene TRBV6-1, with 9 bases that match TRBD1. Sample: PBMCs. This receptor was obtained from a woman under 30 in good health and CMV-seronegative. CDR3 DNA: TGTGCCAGCAACTCGCTCCGGACAGGGGATCAGCCCCAGCATTTT. Translation: CASNSLRTGDQPQHF.